Shown below are 22 T cell receptor beta chains from a single sample sequenced in a study of blood T cell repertoires in COVID-19. The protocol was immunoSEQ multiplex PCR, while the TCRdb copy is restricted to in-frame clones and leaves out a portion. The sample has about 250,000 clones, approximately 85% seen once; the top ten hold approximately 4.2%. Sequencing used PBMCs or T cells enriched from blood (not recorded which). The receptors originated from a woman in her 30s who had recovered from COVID-19.

The CDR3 sequence: CASSSRGFTEAFF. The CDR3 bases are TGTGCCAGTAGTAGCAGGGGGTTCACTGAAGCTTTCTTT. This chain joins TRBV19 and TRBJ1-1, with 7 bases that match TRBD1. The CDR3 spans 13 residues. Trimming removed 4 bases from V and 4 bases from J; junction bases left unmatched: 3. Germline V gene data show CDR1 as LNHDA and CDR2 as SQIVND (reference sequence).

The chain couples TRBV29-1 to TRBJ2-4; D possibly corresponds to TRBD1 (5 bases). The length of the CDR3 is 11 residues. Germline V gives CDR1 SQVTM, CDR2 ANQGSEA. Trimming stripped 5 bases from V and 6 bases from J, with 8 bases between. The CDR3: CSVFDRNIQYF. The CDR3 coding sequence is TGCAGCGTTTTCGACAGAAACATTCAGTACTTC.

The CDR3: CASRPRTGAFRTEAFF. The CDR3 DNA reads TGTGCCAGCAGACCTAGGACAGGGGCTTTTCGGACTGAAGCTTTCTTT. The rearrangement joins TRBV28 to TRBJ1-1; TRBD1 matches 9 bases. The germline CDR1 and CDR2 sequences are MDHEN and SYDVKM. The CDR3 has 16 amino acids. J lost 5 bases, V lost 6 bases, and 13 bases had no gene match. Full variable domain (outside the CDR3, taken from reference TRBV28 and TRBJ1-1): DVKVTQSSRYLVKRTGEKVFLECVQDMDHENMFWYRQDPGLGLRLIYFSYDVKMKEKGDIPEGYSVSREKKERFSLILESASTNQTSMYLCASRPRTGAFRTEAFFGQGTRLTVV.

The chain couples TRBV7-9 to TRBJ2-3, with 8 bases identical to TRBD2. Trimming at V came to 2 bases and at J to 6 bases, leaving 10 bases not matched to a gene. The germline V gene encodes CDR1 SEHNR and CDR2 FQNEAQ (reference sequence). The CDR3 consists of 16 residues. CDR3 region: CASSLFSGVRGDTQYF. CDR3 DNA: TGTGCCAGCAGCTTATTTAGCGGGGTCCGGGGGGATACGCAGTATTTT.

The V and J genes are TRBV25-1 and TRBJ2-1, with D hard to call. The germline V and J ends were trimmed by 3 bases and 4 bases, with 16 bases remaining between them. Germline V gives CDR1 MGHDK, CDR2 SYGVNS. This CDR3 contains 16 residues. CDR3 region: CASSEYVTGSYNEQFF. CDR3 DNA: TGTGCCAGCAGTGAGTACGTGACCGGGTCTTACAATGAGCAGTTCTTC.

The gene calls are TRBV7-9 and TRBJ1-5; D is ambiguous. The CDR3 sequence is 13 residues long. The V gene's germline CDR1 is SEHNR and CDR2 FQNEAQ (reference sequence). V shed 5 bases and J shed 0 bases, with 5 bases lying between them. This CDR3 reads CASSIHSNQPQHF. In DNA, the CDR3 is TGTGCCAGCAGCATCCATAGCAATCAGCCCCAGCATTTT.

The chain employs TRBV9 and TRBJ2-5; a possible D gene is TRBD2 (5 bases). CDR3 length equals 14 residues. The germline gives CDR1 SGDLS, CDR2 YYNGEE. Trimming left V 0 bases short and J 8 bases short, with 14 bases between. The CDR3 loop reads CASSVGRERTTQYF. Written as DNA, the CDR3 is TGTGCCAGCAGCGTAGGTCGGGAACGGACCACCCAGTACTTC.

V usage is TRBV7-2 and J usage is TRBJ2-1, with a weak D call TRBD1 (6 bases). The V gene's germline CDR1 is SGHTA and CDR2 FQGNSA. The germline V and J ends were trimmed by 0 bases and 10 bases, with 10 bases remaining between them. The CDR3 totals 13 residues. The CDR3 sequence: CASSLAPTGEQFF. CDR3 bases: TGTGCCAGCAGCTTAGCGCCGACAGGAGAGCAGTTCTTC.

The V call is TRBV28, the J call TRBJ1-2; 8 nucleotides match TRBD1. The CDR3 consists of 15 residues. Per germline, CDR1 MDHEN and CDR2 SYDVKM. After removal of 7 bases from V and 3 bases from J, the junction contained 10 bases not matched to a gene. The CDR3 DNA reads as TGTGCCAGCAAAACCCCAGGGGGCGAGGACTATGGCTACACCTTC. Amino acid sequence: CASKTPGGEDYGYTF.

The genes are TRBV27 and TRBJ1-6; 8 positions match TRBD1. The CDR3 is made up of 16 amino acids. Losses at the gene ends were 7 bases for V and 2 bases for J; bases not matched to a gene: 7. Germline CDR1 is MNHEY and CDR2 is SMNVEV (reference sequence). The CDR3 DNA reads TGTGCCAGCACCCTTGGGACAGGCCCCTATAATTCACCCCTCCACTTT. As protein: CASTLGTGPYNSPLHF.

This chain links TRBV28 with TRBJ2-5; TRBD1 is a possible D gene (6 bases). V was clipped by 3 bases and J by 0 bases, with 11 bases between them. The V gene's germline CDR1 is MDHEN and CDR2 SYDVKM. CDR3 length equals 15 residues. The CDR3, as DNA: TGTGCCAGCAGTTTGGAGCAGGGGTACCAAGAGACCCAGTACTTC. It specifies CASSLEQGYQETQYF.

The count of this clone is one. The chain is built from TRBV7-2 and TRBJ2-7; 9 bases are shared with TRBD2. The CDR3 is 16 residues long. Germline V gives CDR1 SGHTA, CDR2 FQGNSA. The V and J ends lost 3 bases and 7 bases, in that order; junction bases with no gene match: 13. CDR3 in DNA: TGTGCCAGCAGCTTGGGCCCCTCTCTAGCGGGACCAGAGCAGTACTTC. It yields the protein CASSLGPSLAGPEQYF.

The chain carries TRBV27 and TRBJ2-3; 11 positions agree with TRBD2. The V gene's germline CDR1 is MNHEY and CDR2 SMNVEV (reference sequence). This CDR3 contains 18 residues. With V trimmed by 4 bases and J by 4 bases, 13 bases remained unmatched. This CDR3 is CASSWSSPLAGGADTQYF. DNA for the CDR3: TGTGCCAGCAGTTGGTCTTCCCCTCTAGCGGGAGGAGCAGATACGCAGTATTTT.

This clone occurred a few times. The gene calls are TRBV27 and TRBJ1-2, with D possibly TRBD1 on 6 matching bases. CDR3 size: 14 residues. Germline V gives CDR1 MNHEY, CDR2 SMNVEV (reference sequence). Between the trimmed V and J ends, which lost 5 bases and 8 bases, there was a span of 18 bases. The CDR3 DNA follows: TGTGCCAGCAGTCCGCACACAGGGTCGATCGGCTACACCTTC. It encodes CASSPHTGSIGYTF.

V and J are TRBV5-6 and TRBJ2-1; D is unclear. The CDR3 length is 11 residues. V shed 3 bases and J shed 8 bases, with 6 bases lying between them. Germline CDR1 reads SGHDT; CDR2 reads YYEEEE. The CDR3 nucleotides read TGTGCCAGCAGCTCCGAGTATGAGCAGTTCTTC. It translates to CASSSEYEQFF.

As to this clone: The junction differs from germline at one of its ends, possibly a read error. The chain carries TRBV12-3 or TRBV12-4 and TRBJ1-1; no clear D. The CDR3 contains 12 residues. CDR3 loop: CASSPTMTGAFF. The CDR3 nucleotides read TGTGCCAGCAGCCCTACGATGACTGGAGCTTTCTTT.

This chain connects TRBV5-6 to TRBJ1-1; D is unclear. Trimming took 5 bases from V and 0 from J, leaving 8 bases between them. The CDR3 has 13 residues. Per germline, CDR1 SGHDT and CDR2 YYEEEE. The CDR3: CASSREMNTEAFF. DNA for the CDR3: TGTGCCAGCAGTCGGGAAATGAACACTGAAGCTTTCTTT.

This clone ranks as medium-sized. This chain's CDR3 is CASSPGGFSGNEQFF. For the CDR3, the DNA is TGTGCCAGCAGCCCTGGTGGCTTTAGCGGCAATGAGCAGTTCTTC. V is TRBV7-6 and J is TRBJ2-1; TRBD2 is a possible D gene (6 bases). CDR3 length: 15 residues. The V gene lost 5 bases and the J gene lost 6 bases, with 17 bases spanning the gap. Germline CDR1 reads SGHVS; CDR2 reads FNYEAQ.

This chain uses TRBV11-2 with TRBJ1-4; D ambiguous. CDR1 is SGHAT, CDR2 FQNNGV, per germline. Trimming took off 3 bases at V and 7 bases at J, with 9 bases between the two ends. The CDR3 sequence is 13 residues long. CDR3 sequence reads: CASSFFLGEKLFF. Written as DNA, the CDR3 is TGTGCCAGCAGCTTTTTTCTAGGTGAAAAACTGTTTTTT.

The chain joins TRBV7-6 to TRBJ2-2; D not certain. Germline CDR1 is SGHVS and CDR2 is FNYEAQ. The CDR3 sequence is 15 residues long. V dropped 3 bases and J dropped 1 base, with 9 bases sitting between them. CDR3 coding DNA: TGTGCCAGCAGCTTCTACGCGGTGAACACCGGGGAGCTGTTTTTT. Its translation: CASSFYAVNTGELFF.

This chain connects TRBV19 to TRBJ2-3, with TRBD2 identical over 8 bases. The CDR3 is 16 residues long. CDR1 and CDR2 (germline): LNHDA, SQIVND (reference sequence). After removal of 3 bases from V and 4 bases from J, the junction contained 9 bases not matched to a gene. CDR3 coding DNA: TGTGCCAGTAGTATCCAGGGCGGGGGGCCACCAGATACGCAGTATTTT. Its translation is CASSIQGGGPPDTQYF.

The chain couples TRBV5-4 to TRBJ2-7; 7 bases agree with TRBD2. V trimming: 0 bases; J trimming: 6 bases; junction bases outside the gene matches: 3. This CDR3 comprises 13 residues. Per the germline V gene, CDR1 is SGHNT and CDR2 is YYREEE (reference sequence). The CDR3 here is CASSLGLAPEQYF. The CDR3 nucleotides read TGTGCCAGCAGCTTGGGACTAGCTCCCGAGCAGTACTTC.